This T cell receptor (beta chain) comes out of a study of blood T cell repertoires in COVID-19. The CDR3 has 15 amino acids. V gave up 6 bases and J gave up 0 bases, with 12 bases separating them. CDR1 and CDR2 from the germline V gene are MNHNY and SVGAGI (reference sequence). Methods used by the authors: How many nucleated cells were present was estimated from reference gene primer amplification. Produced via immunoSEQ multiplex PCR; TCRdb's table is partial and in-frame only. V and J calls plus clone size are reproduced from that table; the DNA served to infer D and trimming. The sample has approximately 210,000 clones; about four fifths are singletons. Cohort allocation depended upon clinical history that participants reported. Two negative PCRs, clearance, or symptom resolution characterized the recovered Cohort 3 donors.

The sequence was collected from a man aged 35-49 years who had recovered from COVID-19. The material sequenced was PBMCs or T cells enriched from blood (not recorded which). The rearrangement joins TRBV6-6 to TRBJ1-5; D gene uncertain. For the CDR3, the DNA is TGTGCCAGCAGCCAAGAGGAACCTAGCAATCAGCCCCAGCATTTT. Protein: CASSQEEPSNQPQHF.